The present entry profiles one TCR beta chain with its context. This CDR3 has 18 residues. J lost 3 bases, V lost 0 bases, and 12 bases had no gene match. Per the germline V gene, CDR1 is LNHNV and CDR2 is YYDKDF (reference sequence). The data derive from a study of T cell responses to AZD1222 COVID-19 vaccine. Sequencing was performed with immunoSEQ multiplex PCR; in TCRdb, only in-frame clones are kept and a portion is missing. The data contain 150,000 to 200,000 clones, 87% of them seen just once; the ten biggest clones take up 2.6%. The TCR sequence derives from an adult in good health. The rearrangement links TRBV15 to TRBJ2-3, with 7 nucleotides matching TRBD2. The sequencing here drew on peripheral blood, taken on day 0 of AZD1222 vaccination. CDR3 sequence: CATSREQPGGGVTDTQYF. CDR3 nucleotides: TGTGCCACCAGCAGAGAACAACCGGGAGGTGGAGTAACAGATACGCAGTATTTT.